The rows below give T cell receptor beta chains drawn from one sample of a study of shared clonotypes between healthy human individuals. The data were produced by immunoSEQ multiplex PCR, yet TCRdb's version contains in-frame clones alone and is incomplete. The sample has approximately 510,000 clones, about four fifths seen once. Sequenced sample: PBMCs. The source of these receptors is a woman in her thirties or forties in good health. Some clones in this sample may be carry-over from other donors' samples. Each CDR3 is given with its conserved first and last residue. Each record gives: J gene, clone size, D gene, V gene, CDR3 DNA, CDR3 protein. D genes are given only for firm matches. Some rows mark clone size as missing; the rest say once, few, many or name a class of expanded clone.

J gene: TRBJ2-5
clone size: .
D gene: .
V gene: TRBV5-1
CDR3 DNA: TGCGCCAGCAGCCCAAACCGACCAGAGGGAGAGACCCAGTACTTC
CDR3 protein: CASSPNRPEGETQYF

J gene: TRBJ1-3
clone size: few
D gene: .
V gene: TRBV14
CDR3 DNA: TGTGCCAGCAGCCAAGTTGGGGTTTCGGGAAACACCATATATTTT
CDR3 protein: CASSQVGVSGNTIYF

J gene: TRBJ2-1
clone size: .
D gene: .
V gene: TRBV14
CDR3 DNA: TGTGCCAGCAGCCAAGTTCTAGGGAATGAGCAGTTCTTC
CDR3 protein: CASSQVLGNEQFF

J gene: TRBJ2-6
clone size: once
D gene: TRBD1
V gene: TRBV27
CDR3 DNA: TGTGCCAGCAGTTTCCTAGTAGGACAGGGGAGCTCTGGGGCCAACGTCCTGACTTTC
CDR3 protein: CASSFLVGQGSSGANVLTF

J gene: TRBJ2-5
clone size: .
D gene: TRBD2
V gene: TRBV13
CDR3 DNA: TGTGCCAGCAGCTTAGTGGCGGGAGGGGAGCGAGAGACCCAGTACTTC
CDR3 protein: CASSLVAGGERETQYF

J gene: TRBJ2-1
clone size: .
D gene: .
V gene: TRBV6-5
CDR3 DNA: TGTGCCAGCAGTTACTCGATTGGGGCGGATGAGCAGTTCTTC
CDR3 protein: CASSYSIGADEQFF

J gene: TRBJ1-1
clone size: .
D gene: .
V gene: TRBV5-6
CDR3 DNA: TGTGCCAGCAGCTTGGGGCTAACGGGGTACACTGAAGCTTTCTTT
CDR3 protein: CASSLGLTGYTEAFF

J gene: TRBJ1-2
clone size: .
D gene: TRBD1
V gene: TRBV7-3
CDR3 DNA: TGTGCCAGCAGCCCCTCCGGGACAGCTGCTAACTATGGCTACACCTTC
CDR3 protein: CASSPSGTAANYGYTF

J gene: TRBJ1-5
clone size: once
D gene: .
V gene: TRBV19
CDR3 DNA: TGTGCCAGTAGTATAGCCCCGGGTACCACGACGCATTTT
CDR3 protein: CASSIAPGTTTHF

J gene: TRBJ2-5
clone size: .
D gene: .
V gene: TRBV10-3
CDR3 DNA: TGTGCCATCAGTGAGGCGGGAAGTGAGACCCAGTACTTC
CDR3 protein: CAISEAGSETQYF

J gene: TRBJ2-7
clone size: .
D gene: .
V gene: TRBV28
CDR3 DNA: TGTGCCAGCAGTCTTGGGCTGGCCGAGCAGTACTTC
CDR3 protein: CASSLGLAEQYF

J gene: TRBJ2-5
clone size: .
D gene: TRBD2
V gene: TRBV12-5
CDR3 DNA: TGTGCTAGTGGTTTCGGCGGGAGGGAGACCCAGTACTTC
CDR3 protein: CASGFGGRETQYF

J gene: TRBJ2-1
clone size: few
D gene: .
V gene: TRBV4-2
CDR3 DNA: TGTGCCAGCAGCCGTATCGGGACTCCGTTGGGGGGAGAGCAGTTCTTC
CDR3 protein: CASSRIGTPLGGEQFF

J gene: TRBJ2-1
clone size: .
D gene: .
V gene: TRBV5-1
CDR3 DNA: TGCGCCAGCAGCTTGTCCCTAACAGGACCCAATGAGCAGTTCTTC
CDR3 protein: CASSLSLTGPNEQFF